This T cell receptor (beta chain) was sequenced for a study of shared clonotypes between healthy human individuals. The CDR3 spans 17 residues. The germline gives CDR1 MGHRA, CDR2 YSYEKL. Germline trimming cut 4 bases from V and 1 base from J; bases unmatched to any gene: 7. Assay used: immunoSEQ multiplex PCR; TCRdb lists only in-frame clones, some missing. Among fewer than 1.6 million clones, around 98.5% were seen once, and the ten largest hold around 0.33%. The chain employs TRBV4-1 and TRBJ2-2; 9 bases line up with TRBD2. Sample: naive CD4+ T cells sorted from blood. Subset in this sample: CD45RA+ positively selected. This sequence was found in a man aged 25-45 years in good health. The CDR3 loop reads CASSPTMTSGNTGELFF. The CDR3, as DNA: TGCGCCAGCAGCCCCACCATGACTAGCGGGAACACCGGGGAGCTGTTTTTT.